Following are 32 T cell receptor beta chains from one sample sequenced in a study of spatial heterogeneity in lung cancer. Study outcomes and limitations: For expanded intratumoral alpha and beta TCRs, counts tracked tumor mutation counts.

Using its own MiXCR run on the 5' RACE reads, TCRdb lists one record per CDR3 protein. The data hold a few thousand distinct CDR3 sequences, with less than 10% observed a single time. Their antigens are not known. Time point in this sample: sample taken at primary tumor resection. The sample consisted of lung tumor tissue, taken at surgery. These receptor sequences come from a male donor with early-stage non-small cell lung cancer.

Sample share makes this clonotype medium-sized (0.01 to 0.1%). The chain has TRBV11-2 and TRBJ2-5; D is unclear. This CDR3 contains 13 residues. CDR1 SGHAT and CDR2 FQNNGV come from the germline V gene. V was pared by 5 bases and J by 0 bases, with 7 bases between. The CDR3: CASSRTYQETQYF. The CDR3 DNA follows: TGTGCCAGCAGCCGAACCTACCAAGAGACCCAGTACTTC.

This clonotype was seen many times. This sequence joins TRBV4-3 and TRBJ1-1; D is possibly TRBD1 (5 bases). V was shortened by 2 bases and J by 5 bases, with 15 bases between the two germline ends. The length of the CDR3 is 15 residues. In germline, CDR1 is LGHNA, CDR2 YSLEER. As DNA, the CDR3 is TGCGCCAGCAGCCAACTGGTAGGGGATTTGACTGAAGCTTTCTTT. This encodes CASSQLVGDLTEAFF.

This sequence joins TRBV28 and TRBJ1-2; 9 nucleotides agree with TRBD1. Trimming cost V 3 bases and J 3 bases; bases outside gene matches: 2. Germline V CDR1 and CDR2: MDHEN, SYDVKM. The CDR3 length is 14 residues. The CDR3 coding sequence is TGTGCCAGCAGTTTTGGGGACAGGGACTATGGCTACACCTTC. It yields the protein CASSFGDRDYGYTF.

This clonotype ranks as medium-sized. The chain has TRBV6-5 and TRBJ2-7, with 9 positions matching TRBD1. V was clipped by 4 bases and J by 3 bases; unmatched bases: 7. CDR3 size: 15 residues. Germline-derived CDR1 and CDR2 are MNHEY and SVGAGI. In DNA, the CDR3 is TGTGCCAGCAGTTTGGACAGGGGAGTAGGCTACGAGCAGTACTTC. Translating it yields CASSLDRGVGYEQYF.

This clonotype was picked up a small number of times. This rearrangement joins TRBV7-8 to TRBJ2-3, with D unresolved. CDR3 size: 11 residues. Trimming stripped 5 bases from V and 2 bases from J, with 2 bases between. Germline V gives CDR1 SGHVS, CDR2 FQNEAQ. CDR3 sequence: CASSLTDTQYF. CDR3 DNA sequence: TGTGCCAGCAGCCTCACAGATACGCAGTATTTT.

The rearrangement links TRBV20-1 to TRBJ2-1, with 7 bases fitting TRBD2. Germline lookup yields CDR1 DFQATT and CDR2 SNEGSKA (reference sequence). The CDR3 is made up of 12 amino acids. The CDR3 here is CRARGSSNEQFF. CDR3 coding DNA: TGCAGAGCACGCGGGAGCTCCAACGAGCAGTTCTTC.

This clonotype occurred many times. The chain employs TRBV28 and TRBJ1-5, with TRBD1 identical over 7 bases. This CDR3 has 15 amino acids. The V and J ends lost 6 bases and 4 bases, in that order; junction bases with no gene match: 9. Germline V lookup: CDR1 MDHEN, CDR2 SYDVKM. CDR3 region: CASRLNRGRNQPQHF. The CDR3 DNA is TGTGCCAGCAGACTTAATAGGGGGCGGAATCAGCCCCAGCATTTT. The whole variable domain, filled in from reference TRBV28 and TRBJ1-5, reads DVKVTQSSRYLVKRTGEKVFLECVQDMDHENMFWYRQDPGLGLRLIYFSYDVKMKEKGDIPEGYSVSREKKERFSLILESASTNQTSMYLCASRLNRGRNQPQHFGDGTRLSIL.

This clonotype is labeled medium-sized. The chain links TRBV11-2 to TRBJ2-2, with TRBD2 matching 9 bases. The CDR3 contains 19 residues. CDR1 SGHAT and CDR2 FQNNGV come from the germline V gene. J gave up 4 bases and V 5 bases, and 17 bases lay outside the gene matches. In nucleotides, the CDR3 is TGTGCCAGCAGCCCCTTGGAGGTAGCGGGAGCCATGGGCACCGGGGAGCTGTTTTTT. Translating gives CASSPLEVAGAMGTGELFF.

Sample share makes this clonotype large. The chain carries TRBV2 and TRBJ2-3, with 9 nucleotides matching TRBD2. The CDR3 runs to 16 residues. V shed 7 bases, J shed 0 bases, and the junction held 8 bases outside the gene matches. Germline CDR1 and CDR2: SNHLY and FYNNEI. CDR3 residues: CASTPGLAASTDTQYF. The CDR3, as DNA: TGTGCCAGCACCCCGGGACTAGCCGCTAGCACAGATACGCAGTATTTT. Together with reference TRBV2 and TRBJ2-3, the CDR3 gives the full variable domain: EPEVTQTPSHQVTQMGQEVILRCVPISNHLYFYWYRQILGQKVEFLVSFYNNEISEKSEIFDDQFSVERPDGSNFTLKIRSTKLEDSAMYFCASTPGLAASTDTQYFGPGTRLTVL.

This clonotype ranks as medium-sized (0.01 to 0.1%). The DNA for the CDR3 is TGTGCCACGTCCGAAAGGAATACGCAGTATTTT. The encoded protein is CATSERNTQYF. This chain joins TRBV27 and TRBJ2-3; D is unresolved. Trimming stripped 10 bases from V and 7 bases from J, with 12 bases between. The CDR3 covers 11 residues. Germline V gene data show CDR1 as MNHEY and CDR2 as SMNVEV (reference sequence).

This clonotype is medium-sized by share. This rearrangement joins TRBV5-1 to TRBJ2-7, with a possible D match to TRBD2 (7 bases). V shed 0 bases and J shed 5 bases, with 15 bases lying between them. The CDR3 consists of 15 residues. The germline gives CDR1 SGHRS, CDR2 YFSETQ. CDR3 bases: TGCGCCAGCAGCTTGGTACCGGGGGGCATGAACGAGCAGTACTTC. This encodes CASSLVPGGMNEQYF.

This clonotype rates as medium-sized. The chain joins TRBV7-8 to TRBJ1-2; TRBD1 agrees at 10 bases. CDR1 and CDR2 from the germline V gene are SGHVS and FQNEAQ. The ends lost 5 bases at V and 2 bases at J; junction bases unmatched: 5. The CDR3 contains 15 residues. This chain's CDR3 is CASSRPGQGNYGYTF. For the CDR3, the DNA is TGTGCCAGCAGCCGACCGGGACAGGGGAACTATGGCTACACCTTC.

This clonotype was counted many times. The genes are TRBV28 and TRBJ2-7, with D unclear. Germline V gene data show CDR1 as MDHEN and CDR2 as SYDVKM. This CDR3 has 13 residues. With 1 base removed from V and 4 bases from J, the gap between germline ends came to 8 bases. The CDR3 DNA reads TGTGCCAGCAGTTTATTGCCGGCTTACGAGCAGTACTTC. This translates into CASSLLPAYEQYF.

This clonotype ranks as large. This chain links TRBV12-3 or TRBV12-4 with TRBJ1-1, with no clear D. Trimming cost V 3 bases and J 2 bases, with 4 bases left between them. The CDR3 contains 12 residues. CDR3 protein: CASSFLNTEAFF. DNA of the CDR3: TGTGCCAGCAGTTTCCTAAACACTGAAGCTTTCTTT.

Judged by abundance, this clonotype is medium-sized. The chain links TRBV12-3 or TRBV12-4 to TRBJ1-1; D ambiguous. The CDR3 contains 13 residues. V lost 6 bases, J lost 4 bases, and 12 bases lay in between. CDR3 coding DNA: TGTGCCAGCAGCCCTGGCCCGAGCACTGAAGCTTTCTTT. It codes for CASSPGPSTEAFF.

Sample share makes this clonotype large (0.1 to 1%). V is TRBV19 and J is TRBJ1-2, with TRBD1 identical over 7 bases. Germline CDR1 LNHDA, CDR2 SQIVND (reference sequence). V lost 5 bases to trimming and J lost 4 bases; unmatched junction nucleotides: 13. CDR3 length: 16 residues. DNA for the CDR3: TGTGCCAGTAGTCTCGCCGGGACAGTTACGGCCTATGGCTACACCTTC. Its protein product is CASSLAGTVTAYGYTF.

This clonotype occurred many times. The CDR3 protein is CASSSGTGYYEQYF. DNA of the CDR3: TGTGCCAGCAGCTCTGGGACAGGGTACTACGAGCAGTACTTC. The chain uses TRBV11-1 and TRBJ2-7; TRBD1 aligns across 9 bases. After removal of 4 bases from V and 3 bases from J, the junction contained 4 bases not matched to a gene. Germline V CDR1 and CDR2: SGHAT, FQDESV (reference sequence). This CDR3 is 14 amino acids long. Together with reference TRBV11-1 and TRBJ2-7, the CDR3 gives the full variable domain: EAEVAQSPRYKITEKSQAVAFWCDPISGHATLYWYRQILGQGPELLVQFQDESVVDDSQLPKDRFSAERLKGVDSTLKIQPAELGDSAMYLCASSSGTGYYEQYFGPGTRLTVT.

By sample fraction, this clonotype is medium-sized. The chain uses TRBV6-1 and TRBJ2-7, with 7 bases that match TRBD1. Trimming cost V 6 bases and J 0 bases; bases outside gene matches: 2. CDR1 MNHNS and CDR2 SASEGT come from the germline V gene. CDR3 length equals 13 residues. The CDR3 here is CASRTGTSYEQYF. The CDR3, as DNA: TGTGCCAGCAGGACAGGGACCTCCTACGAGCAGTACTTC.

This clonotype was seen many times. The gene calls are TRBV7-2 and TRBJ1-3; D unclear. The germline V and J ends were trimmed by 2 bases and 2 bases, with 10 bases remaining between them. Germline assignment: CDR1 SGHTA and CDR2 FQGNSA. The CDR3 runs to 15 residues. The CDR3 DNA sequence: TGTGCCAGCAGCTTAAGGAGGGTTACTGGAAACACCATATATTTT. It yields the protein CASSLRRVTGNTIYF. Combining the CDR3 with reference TRBV7-2 and TRBJ1-3 gives the whole variable domain GAGVSQSPSNKVTEKGKDVELRCDPISGHTALYWYRQSLGQGLEFLIYFQGNSAPDKSGLPSDRFSAERTGGSVSTLTIQRTQQEDSAVYLCASSLRRVTGNTIYFGEGSWLTVV.

This clonotype appeared many times. The V call is TRBV28, the J call TRBJ1-1, with unresolved D. Germline V CDR1 and CDR2: MDHEN, SYDVKM. This CDR3 comprises 12 residues. With 7 bases removed from V and 4 bases from J, the gap between germline ends came to 10 bases. The CDR3 sequence is CASKFSPTEAFF. The CDR3 DNA reads as TGTGCCAGCAAATTCTCGCCCACTGAAGCTTTCTTT. Complete variable domain (other parts from reference TRBV28 and TRBJ1-1): DVKVTQSSRYLVKRTGEKVFLECVQDMDHENMFWYRQDPGLGLRLIYFSYDVKMKEKGDIPEGYSVSREKKERFSLILESASTNQTSMYLCASKFSPTEAFFGQGTRLTVV.

In this sample, this clonotype turned up once. This may be a read error, as it is one base from a much larger clone. The chain couples TRBV6-2 or TRBV6-3 to TRBJ1-1; no reliable D call. Looked up from germline, CDR1 is MNHEY and CDR2 is SVGEGT. This CDR3 is built from 11 residues. CDR3 amino acids: CSSSQGAEAFF. The CDR3 coding sequence is TGTTCCAGCAGCCAAGGAGCTGAAGCTTTCTTT.

V is TRBV11-2 and J is TRBJ2-2, with D possibly being TRBD2 (6 bases). The germline V gene has CDR1 SGHAT and CDR2 FQNNGV. Trimming cost V 0 bases and J 0 bases, with 17 bases left between them. The CDR3 covers 19 residues. CDR3 residues: CASSLDLTSAEANTGELFF. The CDR3 region has the DNA TGTGCCAGCAGCTTAGACCTGACTAGTGCGGAGGCGAACACCGGGGAGCTGTTTTTT.

This clonotype has only a few counts. This chain links TRBV25-1 with TRBJ2-2; no reliable D call. This CDR3 has 15 amino acids. V lost 4 bases and J lost 2, with 11 bases in between. The V gene's germline CDR1 is MGHDK and CDR2 SYGVNS. The CDR3 nucleotides are TGTGCCAGCAGTGCAATCGAGCAAAACACCGGGGAGCTGTTTTTT. It translates to CASSAIEQNTGELFF. Using reference TRBV25-1 and TRBJ2-2 for the parts outside the CDR3, the full variable domain is EADIYQTPRYLVIGTGKKITLECSQTMGHDKMYWYQQDPGMELHLIHYSYGVNSTEKGDLSSESTVSRIRTEHFPLTLESARPSHTSQYLCASSAIEQNTGELFFGEGSRLTVL.

In its sample, this clonotype is medium-sized (0.01 to 0.1%). The gene calls are TRBV6-1 and TRBJ1-1; D remains ambiguous. The CDR3 is 13 amino acids. Germline V gene sequence: CDR1 MNHNS, CDR2 SASEGT. With 6 bases removed from V and 7 bases from J, the gap between germline ends came to 15 bases. The CDR3 region is CASSRGKPSEAFF. The CDR3 DNA follows: TGTGCCAGCAGCCGGGGTAAACCCAGTGAAGCTTTCTTT.

This clonotype was counted a few times. J is TRBJ2-7 and V is TRBV4-2; D gene uncertain. CDR1 LGHNA and CDR2 YNFKEQ come from the germline V gene. The CDR3 loop spans 11 amino acids. V lost 5 bases and J lost 2, with 4 bases in between. The chain's CDR3 is CASSSPYEQYF. In nucleotides, the CDR3 is TGTGCCAGCAGCTCCCCCTACGAGCAGTACTTC.

This clonotype has at least ten counts. This sequence joins TRBV4-2 and TRBJ2-2, with 8 positions matching TRBD1. Unmatched junction bases numbered 5, after V lost 4 bases and J lost 4 bases. Germline CDR1 and CDR2: LGHNA and YNFKEQ. This CDR3 is 15 amino acids long. The CDR3 reads CASSRQGKGTGELFF. The CDR3 nucleotides read TGTGCCAGCAGCCGACAGGGGAAAGGCACCGGGGAGCTGTTTTTT.

This clonotype ranks as medium-sized. The rearrangement joins TRBV20-1 to TRBJ2-1, with 10 bases that match TRBD2. The CDR3 has 20 amino acids. Germline loops: CDR1 DFQATT, CDR2 SNEGSKA (reference sequence). The ends lost 3 bases at V and 0 bases at J; junction bases unmatched: 17. The CDR3 region is CSASSPFSGGDPSSYNEQFF. Written as DNA, the CDR3 is TGCAGTGCTAGTTCCCCGTTCAGCGGGGGGGACCCTAGCTCCTACAATGAGCAGTTCTTC.

This clonotype was seen at least ten times. The J gene is TRBJ2-1, the V gene TRBV5-1; the match to TRBD2 covers 10 bases. This CDR3 is 13 amino acids long. From germline, CDR1 is SGHRS and CDR2 YFSETQ. The J segment lost 7 bases and the V segment lost 3 bases, leaving 1 base of the junction unmatched. The CDR3 bases are TGCGCCAGCAGCTCGACTAGCGGGAATGAGCAGTTCTTC. Protein sequence: CASSSTSGNEQFF.

The chain carries TRBV6-6 and TRBJ1-3, with D tentatively TRBD1 (5 bases). The CDR3 is made up of 15 amino acids. Germline V gene lookup returns CDR1 MNHNY and CDR2 SVGAGI (reference sequence). V was trimmed by 4 bases and J by 0 bases, leaving 10 bases between them. The CDR3 region has the DNA TGTGCCAGCAGTTGGGGACGGGACTCTGGAAACACCATATATTTT. Its protein is CASSWGRDSGNTIYF.

Relative to its sample, this clonotype is medium-sized. The rearrangement uses TRBV20-1 and TRBJ2-7, with D maybe TRBD1 (6 bases). Trimming cost V 5 bases and J 2 bases, with 13 bases left between them. Germline lookup yields CDR1 DFQATT and CDR2 SNEGSKA (reference sequence). The CDR3 is made up of 13 amino acids. The DNA of the CDR3 is TGCAGTGCTGAGAAGACAGGTACCTACGAGCAGTACTTC. Protein product: CSAEKTGTYEQYF.

This clonotype was seen more than once but under ten times. This sequence may be a read error, since a much larger clone differs from it by one base. This chain connects TRBV7-2 to TRBJ1-5; D not resolved. V lost 2 bases and J 2 bases, leaving 10 bases between the germline ends. The CDR3 is 15 residues long. Germline loops: CDR1 SGHTA, CDR2 FQGNSA. CDR3 bases: TGTGCCAGCAGCTTAAAGGGATATGGCAATCAGCCCCAGCATTTT. It codes for CASSLKGYGNQPQHF.

By share of the sample, this clonotype is medium-sized. The chain has TRBV29-1 and TRBJ2-3, with no clear D. The CDR3 is 14 amino acids. The germline V and J ends were trimmed by 5 bases and 0 bases, with 12 bases remaining between them. The germline CDR1 and CDR2 sequences are SQVTM and ANQGSEA. The CDR3 here is CSVLRRASTDTQYF. The CDR3 DNA sequence: TGCAGCGTTCTTAGGAGAGCTAGCACAGATACGCAGTATTTT.